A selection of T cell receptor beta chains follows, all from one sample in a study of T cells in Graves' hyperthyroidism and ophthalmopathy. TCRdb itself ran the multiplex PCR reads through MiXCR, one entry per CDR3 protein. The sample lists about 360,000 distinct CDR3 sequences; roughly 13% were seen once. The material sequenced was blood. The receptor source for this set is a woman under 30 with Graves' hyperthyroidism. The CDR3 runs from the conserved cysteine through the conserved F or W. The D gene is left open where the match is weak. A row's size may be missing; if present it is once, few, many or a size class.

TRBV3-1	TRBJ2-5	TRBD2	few	CASSLSGLALPETQYF	TGTGCCAGCAGCCTCTCCGGACTAGCATTGCCTGAGACCCAGTACTTC
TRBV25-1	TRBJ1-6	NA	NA	CASSRTNSPLHF	TGTGCCAGCTCAAGGACCAATTCACCCCTCCACTTT
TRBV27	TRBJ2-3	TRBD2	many	CASSLGTGGGGTDTQYF	TGTGCCAGCAGCCTAGGGACGGGAGGGGGGGGCACAGATACGCAGTATTTT
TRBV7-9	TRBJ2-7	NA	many	CASSQGGEYEQYF	TGTGCCAGCAGCCAAGGGGGGGAGTACGAGCAGTACTTC
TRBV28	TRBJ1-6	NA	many	CASSLGGSGWTPLHF	TGTGCCAGCAGTTTAGGTGGGTCGGGTTGGACACCCCTCCACTTT
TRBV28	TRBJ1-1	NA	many	CASTLRSPTEAFF	TGTGCCAGCACCCTTCGATCCCCCACTGAAGCTTTCTTT
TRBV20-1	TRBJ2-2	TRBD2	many	CSASPLAGGFTGELFF	TGCAGTGCTAGCCCCCTAGCGGGGGGGTTCACCGGGGAGCTGTTTTTT
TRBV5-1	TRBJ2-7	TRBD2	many	CASSYRAGVMDEQYF	TGCGCCAGCAGCTACCGAGCGGGAGTAATGGACGAGCAGTACTTC
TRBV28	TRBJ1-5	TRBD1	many	CASSPRTGFQPQHF	TGTGCCAGCAGTCCCAGGACAGGTTTTCAGCCCCAGCATTTT
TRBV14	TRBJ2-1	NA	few	CASSQASYNEQFF	TGTGCCAGCAGCCAGGCCTCCTACAATGAGCAGTTCTTC
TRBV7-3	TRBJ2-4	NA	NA	CASIPPPTRGIQYF	TGTGCCAGCATCCCACCGCCAACTAGGGGCATTCAGTACTTC
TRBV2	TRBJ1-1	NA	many	CAVTRGGSRGNTEAFF	TGTGCCGTCACCCGGGGCGGGAGCAGGGGGAACACTGAAGCTTTCTTT
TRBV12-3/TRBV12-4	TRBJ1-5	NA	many	CASSLEIQPQHF	TGTGCCAGCAGTTTGGAGATTCAGCCCCAGCATTTT
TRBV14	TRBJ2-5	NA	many	CASSQIGVETQYF	TGTGCCAGCAGCCAAATAGGAGTGGAGACCCAGTACTTC
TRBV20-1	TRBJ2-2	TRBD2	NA	CSARFTSGVAGELFF	TGCAGTGCTAGGTTTACTAGCGGGGTAGCCGGGGAGCTGTTTTTT
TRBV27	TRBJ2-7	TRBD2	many	CASSLSVSRAGVYEQYF	TGTGCCAGCAGTTTATCGGTCTCACGAGCGGGAGTTTACGAGCAGTACTTC
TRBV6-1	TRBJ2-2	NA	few	CASSLLQGLIANTGELFF	TGTGCCAGCAGTTTACTACAGGGCCTTATAGCGAACACCGGGGAGCTGTTTTTT
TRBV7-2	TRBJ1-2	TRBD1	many	CASGRDRANYGYTF	TGTGCCAGCGGTAGGGACAGAGCTAACTATGGCTACACCTTC
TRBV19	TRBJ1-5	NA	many	CASSGPSIQPQHF	TGTGCCAGTAGTGGGCCCTCGATCCAGCCCCAGCATTTT
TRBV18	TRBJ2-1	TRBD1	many	CASSPPGTANNEQFF	TGTGCCAGCTCACCACCTGGGACAGCTAACAATGAGCAGTTCTTC
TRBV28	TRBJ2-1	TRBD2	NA	CASSLNLAGGPRDEQFF	TGTGCCAGCAGTTTGAATCTAGCGGGAGGGCCTAGGGATGAGCAGTTCTTC
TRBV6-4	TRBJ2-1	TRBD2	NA	CASSDSYRIAGGYNEQFF	TGTGCCAGCAGTGACTCGTACAGAATAGCGGGGGGGTACAATGAGCAGTTCTTC
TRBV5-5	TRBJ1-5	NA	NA	CASSLGGPYSNQPQHF	TGTGCCAGCAGCTTGGGGGGGCCATATAGCAATCAGCCCCAGCATTTT
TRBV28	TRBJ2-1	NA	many	CASTYNYNEQFF	TGTGCCAGCACCTATAATTACAATGAGCAGTTCTTC